This T cell receptor (beta chain) was identified in a study of blood T cell repertoires in COVID-19. Looking at the study overall: Samples of COVID-19 (acute and convalescent) were obtained from the United States, Italy and Spain. Sample material is recorded as cDNA or gDNA derived from T cells, B-cell-depleted T cells, or PBMCs.

With regard to this clone: The sample carries other DNA sequences with the same CDR3.

V dropped 3 bases and J dropped 5 bases, with 8 bases sitting between them. This CDR3 has 13 amino acids. In the original processing: From reference gene primer amplification, estimates of nucleated cell counts were derived. Clones were read by immunoSEQ multiplex PCR, and TCRdb kept only the in-frame ones, dropping some. That table supplies the V and J calls and clone size; D and trimming were determined from the DNA. This sample has about 200,000 clones, with about nine tenths found just once. This clonotype was obtained from a man between 35 and 55 years old with acute or convalescent COVID-19. V is TRBV12-3 or TRBV12-4 and J is TRBJ1-5; the D gene is possibly TRBD1 (5 bases). What was sequenced was peripheral blood. CDR3 nucleotide sequence: TGTGCCAGCAGTTTTTCGGGGGATCAGCCCCAGCATTTT. Its protein product is CASSFSGDQPQHF.